This T cell receptor beta chain was identified in a study of blood T cell repertoires in COVID-19. Study background: The analysed material was cDNA or gDNA that came from T cells, B-cell-depleted T cells, or PBMCs.

Sequencing used immunoSEQ multiplex PCR; TCRdb keeps in-frame clones, though not all of them. The sample records 150,000 to 200,000 clones, around 86% being singletons. This CDR3 has 15 amino acids. Germline V gives CDR1 SGHTS, CDR2 YDEGEE. Trimming removed 4 bases from V and 4 bases from J; junction bases left unmatched: 9. Sequencing was performed on peripheral blood. The TCR was taken from a woman older than 75 with COVID-19, enrolled during active disease. This rearrangement joins TRBV5-8 to TRBJ2-5; the match to TRBD1 covers 8 bases. CDR3 sequence: CASSLSLTGVETQYF. For the CDR3, the DNA is TGTGCCAGCAGCCTCTCACTGACAGGGGTAGAGACCCAGTACTTC.